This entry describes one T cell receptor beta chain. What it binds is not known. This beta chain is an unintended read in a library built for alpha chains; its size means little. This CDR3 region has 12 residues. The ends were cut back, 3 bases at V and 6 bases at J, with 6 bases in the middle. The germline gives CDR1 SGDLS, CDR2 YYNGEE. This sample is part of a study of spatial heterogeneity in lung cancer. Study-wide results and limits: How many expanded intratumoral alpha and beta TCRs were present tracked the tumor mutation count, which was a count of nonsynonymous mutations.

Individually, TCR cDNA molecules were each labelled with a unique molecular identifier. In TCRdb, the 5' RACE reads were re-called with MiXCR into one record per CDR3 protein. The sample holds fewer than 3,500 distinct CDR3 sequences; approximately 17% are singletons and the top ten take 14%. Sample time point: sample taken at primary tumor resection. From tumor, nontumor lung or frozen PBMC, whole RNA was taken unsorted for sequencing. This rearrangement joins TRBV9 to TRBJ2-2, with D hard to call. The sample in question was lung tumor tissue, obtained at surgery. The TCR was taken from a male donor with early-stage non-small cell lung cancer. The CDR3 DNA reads TGTGCCAGCAGCGCCGGATCCGGGGAGCTGTTTTTT. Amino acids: CASSAGSGELFF. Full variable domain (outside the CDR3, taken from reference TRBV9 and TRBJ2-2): DSGVTQTPKHLITATGQRVTLRCSPRSGDLSVYWYQQSLDQGLQFLIQYYNGEERAKGNILERFSAQQFPDLHSELNLSSLELGDSALYFCASSAGSGELFFGEGSRLTVL.